This T cell receptor beta chain originates from a study of cytomegalovirus exposure and HLA in healthy donors. Study-wide background: The Caucasian-associated ancestry cluster contained around four fifths of the approximately 410 genotyped donors.

Healthy bone marrow donors supplied every sample. Study-wide findings and caveats: TCR beta chains numbering some 160 were designated cytomegalovirus-associated.

This clone was picked up one time. The antigen is not known. Primers for the PCR totalled 60 Vbeta and 13 Jbeta. Per the authors' pipeline: Later, about 80 million unique TCR beta chains were counted in an analysis, and roughly 10 million of them were shared. Generated by immunoSEQ multiplex PCR, the TCRdb table keeps only in-frame clones and is missing some. V and J calls and clone size follow that table, whereas D and trimming were derived from the DNA. This sample has 120,000 to 150,000 clones, with 60% to 85% found just once. V was cut by 0 bases and J by 6 bases, with 18 bases left in between. This CDR3 is built from 16 residues. Germline V gives CDR1 LGHNA, CDR2 YSLEER.

Sample: PBMCs. The clonotype comes from a man aged 35 to 55 in good health and CMV-seropositive. The chain employs TRBV4-3 and TRBJ2-7; D ambiguous. This chain's CDR3 is CASSQDSYGRYSEQYF. Here the CDR3 DNA reads TGCGCCAGCAGCCAAGATTCTTATGGCCGTTATTCCGAGCAGTACTTC.